The clone carrying this T cell receptor (beta chain) has more than one count but fewer than ten. This record belongs to a study of early T cells in non-severe SARS-CoV-2 infection. A single record per CDR3 protein comes from TCRdb applying MiXCR to the 5' RACE reads. The sample lists about 42,000 distinct CDR3 sequences, approximately 6.3% occurring once. CDR1 LGHNA and CDR2 YSLEER come from the germline V gene. The CDR3 is 14 residues long. The germline V and J ends were trimmed by 2 bases and 0 bases, with 8 bases remaining between them. V is TRBV4-3 and J is TRBJ2-7; no definite D call. Sequenced material: whole blood, taken at baseline. The source of this sequence is an adult who was a healthcare worker with PCR-confirmed SARS-CoV-2 infection or an uninfected control (not recorded which). Here the CDR3 DNA reads TGCGCCAGCAGCCAACAACAGACCTCCTACGAGCAGTACTTC. Translation: CASSQQQTSYEQYF.